This TCR beta chain comes out of a study of shared clonotypes between healthy human individuals. Study observations and caveats: Naive CD4 clonotypes overlapped across a few donors at approximately 5.3%.

The CDR3 runs to 15 residues. V lost 2 bases to trimming and J lost 4 bases; unmatched junction nucleotides: 5. Per germline, CDR1 SGHTA and CDR2 FQGNSA. As concerns this clone: Its cognate antigen is unknown.

Measured with immunoSEQ multiplex PCR; TCRdb has only the in-frame clones, and not every one. Among 2 million to 3 million clones listed, under 95% were seen once. Source material: naive CD4+ T cells from PBMCs. Subset described: CD45RA+ positively selected. This clonotype originated in a man between 18 and 35 years old in good health. Some clones in this sample may be carry-over from other donors' samples. The rearrangement links TRBV7-2 to TRBJ2-1, with TRBD1 matching 7 bases. CDR3 nucleotides: TGTGCCAGCAGCTTATGGGACAGCCTTTACAATGAGCAGTTCTTC. It codes for CASSLWDSLYNEQFF.